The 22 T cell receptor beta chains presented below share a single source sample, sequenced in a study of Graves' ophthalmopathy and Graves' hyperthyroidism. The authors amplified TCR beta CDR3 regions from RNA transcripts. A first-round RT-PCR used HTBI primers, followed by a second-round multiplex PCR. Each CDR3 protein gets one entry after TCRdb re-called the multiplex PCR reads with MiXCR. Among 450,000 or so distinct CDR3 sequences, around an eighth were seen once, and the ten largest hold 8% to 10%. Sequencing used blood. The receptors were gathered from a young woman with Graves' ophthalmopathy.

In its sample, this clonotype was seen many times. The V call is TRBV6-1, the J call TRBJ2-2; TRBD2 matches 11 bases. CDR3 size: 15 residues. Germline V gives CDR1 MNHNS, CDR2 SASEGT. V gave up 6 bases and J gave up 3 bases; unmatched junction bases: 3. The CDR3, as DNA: TGTGCCAGCAGGGGACTAGCGGCATACACCGGGGAGCTGTTTTTT. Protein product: CASRGLAAYTGELFF.

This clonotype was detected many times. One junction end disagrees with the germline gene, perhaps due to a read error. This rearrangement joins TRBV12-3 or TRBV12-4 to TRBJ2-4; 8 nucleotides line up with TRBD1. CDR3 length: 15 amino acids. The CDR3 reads CASSSTGGSGNIKYF. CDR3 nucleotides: TGTGCCAGCAGTTCTACAGGGGGTAGTGGGAACATTAAGTACTTC.

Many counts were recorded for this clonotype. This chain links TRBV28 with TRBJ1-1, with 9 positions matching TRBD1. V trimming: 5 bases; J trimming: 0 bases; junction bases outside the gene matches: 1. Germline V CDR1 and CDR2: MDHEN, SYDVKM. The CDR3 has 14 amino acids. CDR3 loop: CASSTGGLNTEAFF. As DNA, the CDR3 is TGTGCCAGCAGTACAGGGGGCCTGAACACTGAAGCTTTCTTT.

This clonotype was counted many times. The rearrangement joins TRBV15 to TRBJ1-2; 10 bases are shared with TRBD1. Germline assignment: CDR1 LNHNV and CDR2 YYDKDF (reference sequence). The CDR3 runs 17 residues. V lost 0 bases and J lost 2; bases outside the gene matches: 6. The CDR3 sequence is CATSRDGRGQGNYGYTF. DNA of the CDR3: TGTGCCACCAGCAGAGATGGCCGGGGACAGGGGAACTATGGCTACACCTTC.

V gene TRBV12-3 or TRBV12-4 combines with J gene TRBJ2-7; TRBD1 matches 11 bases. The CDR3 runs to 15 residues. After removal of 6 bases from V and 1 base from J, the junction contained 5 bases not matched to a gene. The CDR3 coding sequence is TGTGCCAGCAGGGCTGGACAGGGGGCTTCCTACGAGCAGTACTTC. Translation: CASRAGQGASYEQYF.

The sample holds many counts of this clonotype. DNA for the CDR3: TGTGCCAGCAGTGAAATGGCTAGCGGGAGGGTAATTTGGGAGCTGTTTTTT. This translates into CASSEMASGRVIWELFF. The V call is TRBV2, the J call TRBJ2-2, with 12 bases matching TRBD2. CDR3 length equals 17 residues. Germline CDR1 reads SNHLY; CDR2 reads FYNNEI. V dropped 2 bases and J dropped 9; count of bases not matched to a gene: 10. Together with reference TRBV2 and TRBJ2-2, the CDR3 gives the full variable domain: EPEVTQTPSHQVTQMGQEVILRCVPISNHLYFYWYRQILGQKVEFLVSFYNNEISEKSEIFDDQFSVERPDGSNFTLKIRSTKLEDSAMYFCASSEMASGRVIWELFFGEGSRLTVL.

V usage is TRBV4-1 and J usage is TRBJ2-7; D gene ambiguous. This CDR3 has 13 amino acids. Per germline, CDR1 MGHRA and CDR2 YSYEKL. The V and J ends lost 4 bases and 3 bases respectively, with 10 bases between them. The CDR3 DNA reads TGCGCCAGCAGCCCTACTACAAACTACGAGCAGTACTTC. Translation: CASSPTTNYEQYF.

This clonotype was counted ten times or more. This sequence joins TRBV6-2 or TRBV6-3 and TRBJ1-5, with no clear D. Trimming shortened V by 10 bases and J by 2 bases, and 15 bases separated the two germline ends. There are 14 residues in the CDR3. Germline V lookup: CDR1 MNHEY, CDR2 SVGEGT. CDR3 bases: TGTGCCACCCTGAAGCCCGTTGGCAATCAGCCCCAGCATTTT. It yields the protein CATLKPVGNQPQHF.

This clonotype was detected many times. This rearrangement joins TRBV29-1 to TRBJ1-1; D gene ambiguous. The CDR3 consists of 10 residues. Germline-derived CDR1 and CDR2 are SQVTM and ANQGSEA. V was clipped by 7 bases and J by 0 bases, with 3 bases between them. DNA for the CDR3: TGCAGCGCTTTGAACACTGAAGCTTTCTTT. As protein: CSALNTEAFF.

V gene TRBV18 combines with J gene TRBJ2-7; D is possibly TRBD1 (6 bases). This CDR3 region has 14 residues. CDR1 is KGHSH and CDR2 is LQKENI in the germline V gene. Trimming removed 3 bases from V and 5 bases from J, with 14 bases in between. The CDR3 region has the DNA TGTGCCAGCTCACCTTCGGACAGAATCGACGAGCAGTACTTC. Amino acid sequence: CASSPSDRIDEQYF.

The CDR3 DNA reads TGTGCCTGGACCCCGGGCTCCTCTGGAAACACCATATATTTT. Translation: CAWTPGSSGNTIYF. The V call is TRBV30, the J call TRBJ1-3; D remains unclear. Germline CDR1 and CDR2: GTSNPN and SVGIG (reference sequence). With 4 bases removed from V and 0 bases from J, the gap between germline ends came to 10 bases. The CDR3 sequence is 14 residues long.

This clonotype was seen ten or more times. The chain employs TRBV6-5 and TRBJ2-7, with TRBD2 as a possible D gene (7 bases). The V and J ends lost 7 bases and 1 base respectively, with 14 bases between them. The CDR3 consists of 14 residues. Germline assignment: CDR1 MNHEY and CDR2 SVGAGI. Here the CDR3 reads CASTEGGPSYEQYF. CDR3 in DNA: TGTGCCAGCACGGAGGGGGGGCCGTCCTACGAGCAGTACTTC.

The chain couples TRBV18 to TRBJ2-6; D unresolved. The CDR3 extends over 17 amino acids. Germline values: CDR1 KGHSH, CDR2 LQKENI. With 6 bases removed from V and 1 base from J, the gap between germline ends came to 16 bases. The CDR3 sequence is CASSPVVSGSGANVLTF. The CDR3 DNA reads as TGTGCCAGCTCGCCCGTCGTCAGTGGTTCTGGGGCCAACGTCCTGACTTTC.

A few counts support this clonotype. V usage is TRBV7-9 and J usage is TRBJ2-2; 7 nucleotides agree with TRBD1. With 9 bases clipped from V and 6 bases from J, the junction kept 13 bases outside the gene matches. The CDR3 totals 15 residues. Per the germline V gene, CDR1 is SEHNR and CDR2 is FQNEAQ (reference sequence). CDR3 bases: TGTGCCAGTGGGGACAGCGCCCTGATTTCCGGGGAGCTGTTTTTT. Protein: CASGDSALISGELFF.

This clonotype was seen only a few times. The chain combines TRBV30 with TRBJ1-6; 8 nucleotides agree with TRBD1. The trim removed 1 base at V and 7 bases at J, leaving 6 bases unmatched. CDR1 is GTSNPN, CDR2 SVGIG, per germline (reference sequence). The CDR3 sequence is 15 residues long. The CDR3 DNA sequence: TGTGCCTGGAGTGCTCGGACAGGGAAGAATTCACCCCTCCACTTT. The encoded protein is CAWSARTGKNSPLHF.

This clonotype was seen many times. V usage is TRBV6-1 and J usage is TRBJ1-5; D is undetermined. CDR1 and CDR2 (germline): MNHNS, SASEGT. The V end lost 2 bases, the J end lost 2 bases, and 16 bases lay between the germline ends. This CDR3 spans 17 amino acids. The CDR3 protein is CASSESSPAVGNQPQHF. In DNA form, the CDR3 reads TGTGCCAGCAGTGAATCGTCGCCAGCGGTTGGCAATCAGCCCCAGCATTTT.

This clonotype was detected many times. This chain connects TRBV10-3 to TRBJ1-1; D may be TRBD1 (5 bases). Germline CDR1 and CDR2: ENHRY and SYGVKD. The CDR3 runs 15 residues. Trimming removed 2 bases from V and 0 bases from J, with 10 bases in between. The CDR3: CAISEKDSMNTEAFF. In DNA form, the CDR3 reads TGTGCCATCAGTGAGAAAGACAGCATGAACACTGAAGCTTTCTTT.

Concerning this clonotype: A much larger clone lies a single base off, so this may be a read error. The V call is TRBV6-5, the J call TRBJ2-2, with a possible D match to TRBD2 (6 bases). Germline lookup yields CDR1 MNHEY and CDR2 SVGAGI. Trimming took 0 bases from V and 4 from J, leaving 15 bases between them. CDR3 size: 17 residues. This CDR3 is CASSYSFRGRITGELFF. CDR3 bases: TGTGCCAGCAGTTACTCGTTCCGGGGGAGGATCACCGGGGAGCTGTTTTTT.

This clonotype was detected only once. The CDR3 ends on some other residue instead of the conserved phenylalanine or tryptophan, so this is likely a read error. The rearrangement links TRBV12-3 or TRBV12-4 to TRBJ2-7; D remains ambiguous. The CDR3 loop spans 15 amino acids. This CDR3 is CASSLRSARAYEQYY. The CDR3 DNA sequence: TGCGCCAGCAGTTTAAGGTCAGCACGGGCGTACGAGCAGTACTAC.

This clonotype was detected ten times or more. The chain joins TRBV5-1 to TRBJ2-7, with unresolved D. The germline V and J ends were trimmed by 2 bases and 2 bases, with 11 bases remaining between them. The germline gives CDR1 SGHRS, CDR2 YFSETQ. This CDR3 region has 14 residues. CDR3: CASSLNRNTYEQYF. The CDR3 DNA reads TGCGCCAGCAGCTTAAATCGGAATACCTACGAGCAGTACTTC.

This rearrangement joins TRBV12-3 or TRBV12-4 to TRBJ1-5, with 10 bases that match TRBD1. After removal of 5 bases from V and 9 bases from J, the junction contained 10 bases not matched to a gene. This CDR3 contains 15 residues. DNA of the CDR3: TGTGCCAGCAGTGCCGGGACAGGGGTTCGGAGGCCCCAGCATTTT. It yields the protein CASSAGTGVRRPQHF.

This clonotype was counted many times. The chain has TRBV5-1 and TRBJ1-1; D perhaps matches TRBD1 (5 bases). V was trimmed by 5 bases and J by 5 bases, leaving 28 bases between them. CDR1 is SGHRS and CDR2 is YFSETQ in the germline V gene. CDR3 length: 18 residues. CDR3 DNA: TGCGCCAGCAGGCCCGGTCCAGGGTCGGGCCCGGTGTTTACTGAAGCTTTCTTT. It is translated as CASRPGPGSGPVFTEAFF. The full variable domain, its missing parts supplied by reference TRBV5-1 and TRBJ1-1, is KAGVTQTPRYLIKTRGQQVTLSCSPISGHRSVSWYQQTPGQGLQFLFEYFSETQRNKGNFPGRFSGRQFSNSRSEMNVSTLELGDSALYLCASRPGPGSGPVFTEAFFGQGTRLTVV.